The 10 T cell receptor beta chains below all came from one sample that was sequenced in a study of cytomegalovirus exposure and HLA in healthy donors. PCR amplification relied on 60 Vbeta primers (plus 13 Jbeta primers). Clones were read by immunoSEQ multiplex PCR, and TCRdb kept only the in-frame ones, dropping some. In the table there are roughly 150,000 clones, around 74% of which are singletons. What was sequenced was PBMCs. These receptors all stem from a female donor in good health and CMV-seronegative.

The genes are TRBV14 and TRBJ2-7, with 10 bases aligning to TRBD1. CDR3 length: 15 amino acids. V was clipped by 3 bases and J by 1 base; unmatched bases: 3. Looked up from germline, CDR1 is SGHDN and CDR2 is FVKESK. Written as DNA, the CDR3 is TGTGCCAGCAGCCAGCCGGGACAGGGGTCCTACGAGCAGTACTTC. Amino acid sequence: CASSQPGQGSYEQYF. Full variable domain (outside the CDR3, taken from reference TRBV14 and TRBJ2-7): EAGVTQFPSHSVIEKGQTVTLRCDPISGHDNLYWYRRVMGKEIKFLLHFVKESKQDESGMPNNRFLAERTGGTYSTLKVQPAELEDSGVYFCASSQPGQGSYEQYFGPGTRLTVT.

The chain links TRBV19 to TRBJ1-3, with D possibly being TRBD1 (5 bases). V was clipped by 2 bases and J by 8 bases, with 16 bases between them. Per the germline V gene, CDR1 is LNHDA and CDR2 is SQIVND (reference sequence). This CDR3 has 15 residues. CDR3 DNA sequence: TGTGCCAGTAGTATATTGGGGGGGGTCCTCCACACCATATATTTT. Residues: CASSILGGVLHTIYF.

For this clone: At one end the junction does not follow the germline gene, possibly because of a read error. This sequence joins TRBV7-9 and TRBJ2-5, with D perhaps matching TRBD2 (5 bases). The CDR3 contains 12 residues. Germline values: CDR1 SEHNR, CDR2 FQNEAQ (reference sequence). Here the CDR3 DNA reads TGTTCCAGCAGCCGTGACGAGGGGACCCAGTACTTC. Translated, it gives CSSSRDEGTQYF.

V gene TRBV29-1 combines with J gene TRBJ2-1; the D gene is possibly TRBD2 (5 bases). Per the germline V gene, CDR1 is SQVTM and CDR2 is ANQGSEA. The CDR3 length is 16 residues. Trimming stripped 7 bases from V and 7 bases from J, with 26 bases between. For the CDR3, the DNA is TGCAGCGCTCACCCCTTTGGGCGGGCGGCGTTTAATGAGCAGTTCTTC. It yields the protein CSAHPFGRAAFNEQFF.

The chain couples TRBV4-2 to TRBJ2-1; 10 bases match TRBD2. V dropped 1 base and J dropped 2; count of bases not matched to a gene: 2. The CDR3 contains 16 residues. Germline V gene data show CDR1 as LGHNA and CDR2 as YNFKEQ. CDR3 residues: CASSQVLAGTYNEQFF. Written as DNA, the CDR3 is TGTGCCAGCAGCCAAGTACTAGCGGGGACCTACAATGAGCAGTTCTTC.

This clone was seen a handful of times. The chain links TRBV6-6 to TRBJ1-4, with TRBD1 matching over 7 bases. From germline, CDR1 is MNHNY and CDR2 SVGAGI (reference sequence). With 2 bases clipped from V and 8 bases from J, the junction kept 11 bases outside the gene matches. There are 16 residues in the CDR3. In nucleotides, the CDR3 is TGTGCCAGCAGTTACGGTAACAGGGGAGGAGGCGAAAAACTGTTTTTT. As protein: CASSYGNRGGGEKLFF.

The chain is built from TRBV19 and TRBJ2-1, with D uncertain. CDR1 and CDR2 from the germline V gene are LNHDA and SQIVND (reference sequence). The CDR3 has 16 amino acids. V was shortened by 5 bases and J by 5 bases, with 19 bases between the two germline ends. The CDR3 sequence is CASSAPSQRPHNEQFF. The CDR3 coding sequence is TGTGCCAGTAGTGCCCCTTCGCAGCGCCCCCACAATGAGCAGTTCTTC. The full variable domain, in which reference TRBV19 and TRBJ2-1 provide the parts outside the CDR3, is DGGITQSPKYLFRKEGQNVTLSCEQNLNHDAMYWYRQDPGQGLRLIYYSQIVNDFQKGDIAEGYSVSREKKESFPLTVTSAQKNPTAFYLCASSAPSQRPHNEQFFGPGTRLTVL.

V is TRBV9 and J is TRBJ2-7, with TRBD1 matching over 7 bases. After removal of 4 bases from V and 3 bases from J, the junction contained 7 bases not matched to a gene. This CDR3 contains 14 residues. Per the germline V gene, CDR1 is SGDLS and CDR2 is YYNGEE. The chain's CDR3 is CASSPHTGDYEQYF. The CDR3 DNA is TGTGCCAGCAGCCCCCACACAGGGGACTACGAGCAGTACTTC. The full variable domain, completed using reference TRBV9 and TRBJ2-7, is DSGVTQTPKHLITATGQRVTLRCSPRSGDLSVYWYQQSLDQGLQFLIQYYNGEERAKGNILERFSAQQFPDLHSELNLSSLELGDSALYFCASSPHTGDYEQYFGPGTRLTVT.

V usage is TRBV11-1 and J usage is TRBJ2-7; 9 bases align to TRBD1. CDR3 length: 14 amino acids. After removal of 5 bases from V and 6 bases from J, the junction contained 8 bases not matched to a gene. The germline V gene has CDR1 SGHAT and CDR2 FQDESV (reference sequence). The CDR3 DNA sequence: TGTGCCAGCAGCCCCGGGACAGGGAAGGGCGAGCAGTACTTC. Translated, it gives CASSPGTGKGEQYF.

This chain links TRBV10-3 with TRBJ2-7, with unresolved D. The V gene lost 5 bases and the J gene lost 5 bases, with 10 bases spanning the gap. Germline loops: CDR1 ENHRY, CDR2 SYGVKD. The CDR3 spans 12 residues. The DNA of the CDR3 is TGTGCCATCAGTACAGTCGCCAACGAGCAGTACTTC. It encodes CAISTVANEQYF.